Following are 11 T cell receptor beta chains from one sample sequenced in a study of shared clonotypes between healthy human individuals. Profiling relied on immunoSEQ multiplex PCR, and the TCRdb table lists in-frame clones only, not all of them. The top ten hold under 0.6% of the sample, which has 1,100,000 or so clones, around 78% seen once. The sequencing input was memory CD4+ T cells from PBMCs. Subset in this sample: CD45RA-negative fraction. The receptors originated from a man aged 18 to 29 in good health. Some clones in this sample may be carry-over from other donors' samples.

The rearrangement joins TRBV7-2 to TRBJ2-3; 7 bases map to TRBD1. Unmatched junction bases numbered 3, after V lost 2 bases and J lost 1 base. The V gene's germline CDR1 is SGHTA and CDR2 FQGNSA. This CDR3 is built from 15 residues. CDR3 sequence reads: CASSLRGTGTDTQYF. The CDR3 DNA reads TGTGCCAGCAGCTTAAGGGGGACAGGCACAGATACGCAGTATTTT.

This clone appeared a single time. The chain links TRBV18 to TRBJ2-3; D is unresolved. V was clipped by 3 bases and J by 5 bases, with 12 bases between them. The germline gives CDR1 KGHSH, CDR2 LQKENI. The CDR3 loop spans 14 amino acids. The CDR3 DNA reads as TGTGCCAGCTCACCGGACCCGCGGAGAGATACGCAGTATTTT. This encodes CASSPDPRRDTQYF. The full variable domain, in which reference TRBV18 and TRBJ2-3 provide the parts outside the CDR3, is NAGVMQNPRHLVRRRGQEARLRCSPMKGHSHVYWYRQLPEEGLKFMVYLQKENIIDESGMPKERFSAEFPKEGPSILRIQQVVRGDSAAYFCASSPDPRRDTQYFGPGTRLTVL.

This clone was counted many times. This chain links TRBV7-3 with TRBJ2-3, with 9 positions matching TRBD2. Germline CDR1 SGHTA, CDR2 FQGTGA. V was clipped by 5 bases and J by 1 base; unmatched bases: 7. The CDR3 spans 16 residues. The CDR3 coding sequence is TGTGCCAGCAGCCCAGGTCCTAGCGGGGGCACAGATACGCAGTATTTT. Residues: CASSPGPSGGTDTQYF.

V gene TRBV5-1 combines with J gene TRBJ2-7, with 11 bases matching TRBD1. The DNA end favors TRBJ2-5, so the J call may be wrong. CDR3 size: 16 residues. CDR1 and CDR2 (germline): SGHRS, YFSETQ. In DNA form, the CDR3 reads TGCGCCAGCAGCTTGGCCGGGACAGGGGGCCAAGAGACCCAGTACTTC. Protein sequence: CASSLAGTGGQETQYF.

The chain combines TRBV6-1 with TRBJ2-3; D is perhaps TRBD1 (6 bases). CDR3 length equals 16 residues. Trimming took 3 bases from V and 2 from J, leaving 15 bases between them. Germline V gives CDR1 MNHNS, CDR2 SASEGT. CDR3 sequence (DNA): TGTGCCAGCAGTGATGATAGGCGACAGGTCACAGATACGCAGTATTTT. Translating gives CASSDDRRQVTDTQYF.

A note on this clone: Other DNA sequences of this sample code for an identical CDR3. The rearrangement joins TRBV21-1 to TRBJ1-2. TRBV21-1 is a documented pseudogene. The length of the CDR3 is 10 residues. The chain's CDR3 is CASSKGGYTF. CDR3 sequence (DNA): TGTGCCAGCAGCAAAGGAGGCTACACCTTC.

V usage is TRBV28 and J usage is TRBJ2-3, with D possibly TRBD1 on 6 matching bases. V was clipped by 6 bases and J by 10 bases, with 20 bases between them. From germline, CDR1 is MDHEN and CDR2 SYDVKM. This CDR3 spans 14 amino acids. CDR3 protein: CASSPGAIGLPQYF. The CDR3 DNA sequence: TGTGCCAGCAGCCCAGGGGCGATAGGTCTTCCGCAGTATTTT. The whole variable domain, remainder taken from reference TRBV28 and TRBJ2-3, is DVKVTQSSRYLVKRTGEKVFLECVQDMDHENMFWYRQDPGLGLRLIYFSYDVKMKEKGDIPEGYSVSREKKERFSLILESASTNQTSMYLCASSPGAIGLPQYFGPGTRLTVL.

This sequence joins TRBV27 and TRBJ2-7; 7 nucleotides line up with TRBD1. The length of the CDR3 is 14 residues. V gave up 6 bases and J gave up 5 bases; unmatched junction bases: 10. Germline CDR1 reads MNHEY; CDR2 reads SMNVEV (reference sequence). The CDR3 region has the DNA TGTGCCAGCAGCCCTGCACAGGGGTTCAACGAGCAGTACTTC. This sequence encodes CASSPAQGFNEQYF.

V usage is TRBV19 and J usage is TRBJ2-1, with D uncertain. Germline V gene data show CDR1 as LNHDA and CDR2 as SQIVND (reference sequence). There are 13 residues in the CDR3. Trimming removed 4 bases from V and 12 bases from J, with 16 bases in between. DNA for the CDR3: TGTGCCAGTAGTAAGAGAGGAAGTCGGGTGCAGTTCTTC. Protein sequence: CASSKRGSRVQFF.

The V call is TRBV6-6, the J call TRBJ1-1; D is possibly TRBD1 (5 bases). This CDR3 has 13 amino acids. The germline gives CDR1 MNHNY, CDR2 SVGAGI (reference sequence). V was cut by 2 bases and J by 3 bases, with 7 bases left in between. CDR3: CASSYLGDTEAFF. Written as DNA, the CDR3 is TGTGCCAGCAGTTACCTGGGGGACACTGAAGCTTTCTTT.

The chain links TRBV5-1 to TRBJ2-5, with 9 positions matching TRBD1. Germline V CDR1 and CDR2: SGHRS, YFSETQ. This CDR3 has 17 amino acids. V trimming: 3 bases; J trimming: 2 bases; junction bases outside the gene matches: 11. The CDR3 DNA sequence: TGCGCCAGCAGCTCCGGGACAGGGTACGGGGAGCAAGAGACCCAGTACTTC. This gives the protein CASSSGTGYGEQETQYF.